This T cell receptor (beta chain) was sequenced in a study of shared clonotypes between healthy human individuals. Trimming pared 1 base from V and 1 base from J, leaving 7 bases between. The CDR3 has 14 residues. Germline loops: CDR1 SGHAT, CDR2 FQNNGV. A remark on this clone: A much larger clone differs by one base, so this may be a read error. Additional DNA sequences in this sample encode the identical CDR3.

Some clones are missing from TCRdb's copy, which holds only in-frame ones; the method was immunoSEQ multiplex PCR. This sample carries approximately 460,000 clones, around 77% of them seen once, and the ten largest clones take 12%. Sequencing used PBMCs. The gene calls are TRBV11-2 and TRBJ2-5; D perhaps matches TRBD1 (5 bases). This TCR was sampled from a woman aged 40 to 49 in good health. Some clones in this sample may be carry-over from other donors' samples. The chain's CDR3 is CASSLGQIQETQYF. Here the CDR3 DNA reads TGTGCCAGCAGCTTAGGACAGATCCAAGAGACCCAGTACTTC.